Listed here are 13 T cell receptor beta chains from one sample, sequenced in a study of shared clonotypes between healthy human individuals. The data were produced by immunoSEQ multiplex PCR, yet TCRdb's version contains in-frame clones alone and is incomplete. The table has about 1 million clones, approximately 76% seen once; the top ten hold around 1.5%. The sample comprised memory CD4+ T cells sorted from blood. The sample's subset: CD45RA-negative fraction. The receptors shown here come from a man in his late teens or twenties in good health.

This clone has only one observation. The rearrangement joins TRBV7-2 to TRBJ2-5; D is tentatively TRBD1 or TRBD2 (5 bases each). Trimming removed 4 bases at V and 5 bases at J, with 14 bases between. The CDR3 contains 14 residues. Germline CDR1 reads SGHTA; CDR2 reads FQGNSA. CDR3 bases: TGTGCCAGCAGCTGGGTCAGTGGGACGGAGACCCAGTACTTC. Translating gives CASSWVSGTETQYF.

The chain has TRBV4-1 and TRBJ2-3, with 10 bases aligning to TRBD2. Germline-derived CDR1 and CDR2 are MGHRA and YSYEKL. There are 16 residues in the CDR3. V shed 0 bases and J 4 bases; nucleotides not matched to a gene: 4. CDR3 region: CASSQDTAGGPDTQYF. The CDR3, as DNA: TGCGCCAGCAGCCAAGATACAGCGGGGGGGCCAGATACGCAGTATTTT.

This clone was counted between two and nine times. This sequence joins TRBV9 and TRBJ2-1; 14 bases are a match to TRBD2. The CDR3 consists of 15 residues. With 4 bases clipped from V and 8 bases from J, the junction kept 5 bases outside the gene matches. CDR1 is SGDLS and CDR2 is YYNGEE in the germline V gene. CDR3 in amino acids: CASSSGTSGSDEQFF. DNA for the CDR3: TGTGCCAGCAGCTCCGGGACTAGCGGGAGCGATGAGCAGTTCTTC. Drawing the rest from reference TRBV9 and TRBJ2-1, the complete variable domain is DSGVTQTPKHLITATGQRVTLRCSPRSGDLSVYWYQQSLDQGLQFLIQYYNGEERAKGNILERFSAQQFPDLHSELNLSSLELGDSALYFCASSSGTSGSDEQFFGPGTRLTVL.

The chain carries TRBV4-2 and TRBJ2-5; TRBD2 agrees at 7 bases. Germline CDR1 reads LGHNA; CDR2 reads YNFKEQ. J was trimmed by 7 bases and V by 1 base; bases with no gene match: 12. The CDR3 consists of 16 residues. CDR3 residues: CASSQAVSGHISTQYF. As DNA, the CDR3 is TGTGCCAGCAGCCAAGCGGTTAGCGGGCATATCTCGACCCAGTACTTC.

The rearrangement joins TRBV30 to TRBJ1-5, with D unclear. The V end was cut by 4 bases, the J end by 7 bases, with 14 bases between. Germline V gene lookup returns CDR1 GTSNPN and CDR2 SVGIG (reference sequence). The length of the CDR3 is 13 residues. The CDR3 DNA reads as TGTGCCTGGAATGACGACGGAGGGCAGCCCCAGCATTTT. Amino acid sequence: CAWNDDGGQPQHF.

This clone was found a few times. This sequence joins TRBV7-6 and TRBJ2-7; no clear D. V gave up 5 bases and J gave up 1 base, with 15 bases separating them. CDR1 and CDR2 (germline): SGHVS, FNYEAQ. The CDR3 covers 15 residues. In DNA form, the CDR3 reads TGTGCCAGCAGCCCCGATCGGCAGAGATCCTACGAGCAGTACTTC. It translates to CASSPDRQRSYEQYF. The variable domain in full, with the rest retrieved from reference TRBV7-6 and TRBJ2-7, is GAGVSQSPRYKVTKRGQDVALRCDPISGHVSLYWYRQALGQGPEFLTYFNYEAQQDKSGLPNDRFSAERPEGSISTLTIQRTEQRDSAMYRCASSPDRQRSYEQYFGPGTRLTVT.

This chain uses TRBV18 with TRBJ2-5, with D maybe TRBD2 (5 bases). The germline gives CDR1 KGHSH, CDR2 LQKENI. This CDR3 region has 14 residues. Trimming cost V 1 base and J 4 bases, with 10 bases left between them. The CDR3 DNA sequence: TGTGCCAGCTCACCACTCGGGGTTGGAGAGACCCAGTACTTC. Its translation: CASSPLGVGETQYF. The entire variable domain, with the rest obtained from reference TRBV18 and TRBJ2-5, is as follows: NAGVMQNPRHLVRRRGQEARLRCSPMKGHSHVYWYRQLPEEGLKFMVYLQKENIIDESGMPKERFSAEFPKEGPSILRIQQVVRGDSAAYFCASSPLGVGETQYFGPGTRLLVL.

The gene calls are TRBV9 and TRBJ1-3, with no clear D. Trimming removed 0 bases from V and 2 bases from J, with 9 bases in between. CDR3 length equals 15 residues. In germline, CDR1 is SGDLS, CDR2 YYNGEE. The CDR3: CASSVVDSPGNTIYF. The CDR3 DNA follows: TGTGCCAGCAGCGTAGTGGATTCGCCTGGAAACACCATATATTTT.

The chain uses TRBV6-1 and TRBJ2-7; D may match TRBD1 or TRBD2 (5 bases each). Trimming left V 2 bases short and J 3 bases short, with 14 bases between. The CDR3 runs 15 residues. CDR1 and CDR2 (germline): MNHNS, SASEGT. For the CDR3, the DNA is TGTGCCAGCAGTGAACGGGGCGGTTCTTTCTACGAGCAGTACTTC. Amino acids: CASSERGGSFYEQYF.

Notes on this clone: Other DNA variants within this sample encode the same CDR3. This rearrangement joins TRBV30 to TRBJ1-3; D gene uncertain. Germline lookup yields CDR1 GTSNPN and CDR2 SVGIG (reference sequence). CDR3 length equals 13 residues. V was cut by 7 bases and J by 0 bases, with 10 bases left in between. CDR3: CASRLGSGNTIYF. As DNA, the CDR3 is TGTGCCTCCAGGCTGGGCTCTGGAAACACCATATATTTT. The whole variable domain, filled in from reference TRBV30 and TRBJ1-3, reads SQTIHQWPATLVQPVGSPLSLECTVEGTSNPNLYWYRQAAGRGLQLLFYSVGIGQISSEVPQNLSASRPQDRQFILSSKKLLLSDSGFYLCASRLGSGNTIYFGEGSWLTVV.

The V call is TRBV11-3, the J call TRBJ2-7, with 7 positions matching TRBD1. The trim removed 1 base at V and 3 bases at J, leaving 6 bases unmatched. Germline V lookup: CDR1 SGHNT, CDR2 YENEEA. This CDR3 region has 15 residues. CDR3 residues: CASSLGPGQNYEQYF. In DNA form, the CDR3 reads TGTGCCAGCAGCTTAGGCCCGGGACAGAACTACGAGCAGTACTTC. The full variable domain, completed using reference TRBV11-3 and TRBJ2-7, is EAGVVQSPRYKIIEKKQPVAFWCNPISGHNTLYWYLQNLGQGPELLIRYENEEAVDDSQLPKDRFSAERLKGVDSTLKIQPAELGDSAVYLCASSLGPGQNYEQYFGPGTRLTVT.

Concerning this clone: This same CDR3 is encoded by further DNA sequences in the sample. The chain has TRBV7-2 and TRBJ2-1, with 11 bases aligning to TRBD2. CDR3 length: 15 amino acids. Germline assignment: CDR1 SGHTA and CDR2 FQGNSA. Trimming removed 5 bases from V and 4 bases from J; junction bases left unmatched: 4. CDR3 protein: CASSAGLAEYNEQFF. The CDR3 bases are TGTGCCAGCAGCGCGGGACTAGCGGAGTACAATGAGCAGTTCTTC.

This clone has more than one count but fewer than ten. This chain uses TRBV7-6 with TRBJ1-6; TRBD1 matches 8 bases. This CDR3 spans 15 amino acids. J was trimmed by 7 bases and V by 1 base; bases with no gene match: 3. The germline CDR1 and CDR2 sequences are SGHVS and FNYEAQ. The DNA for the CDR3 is TGTGCCAGCAGCTTAGGGGGACAGGCAAATTCACCCCTCCACTTT. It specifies CASSLGGQANSPLHF.